This T cell receptor beta chain was identified during a study of identical twins' blood T cells. On the study more broadly: Around 50 million reads came from approximately twelve libraries, six alpha, six beta. Broader study findings: V gene usage reportedly matched far better within twin pairs than unrelated donors. Twins shared more top CDR3 clonotypes than unrelated donors did. Mainly, cloneset size products determined shared clonotypes, twins included.

The CDR3 extends over 15 amino acids. Unmatched junction bases numbered 1, after V lost 3 bases and J lost 1 base. The germline gives CDR1 MGHDK, CDR2 SYGVNS. As regards this clonotype: The target antigen is unknown.

Using its own MiXCR run on the 5' RACE reads, TCRdb lists one record per CDR3 protein. The data show a few hundred thousand distinct CDR3 sequences, over 25% seen once. The sample taken for sequencing was PBMCs. The genes are TRBV25-1 and TRBJ1-1, with 11 bases that match TRBD1. The clonotype comes from a woman aged 18 to 49 in good health. CDR3 bases: TGTGCCAGCAGTGATGGACAGGGGGCGAACACTGAAGCTTTCTTT. Protein sequence: CASSDGQGANTEAFF.